These 26 T cell receptor beta chains came from one sample sequenced in a study of Ad26.COV2.S vaccination and SARS-CoV-2 variants. Treatment in this sample: around 19 received Ad26.COV2.S at low or high dose, single or two shots; about 5 received placebo; per-sample allocation not given. Each sample was drawn 63 days after the first injection (of vaccine or placebo). This table comes from immunoSEQ multiplex PCR, and its TCRdb copy is limited to in-frame clones, with some not included. The sample records hundreds of thousands of clones, about 89% being singletons. The source was peripheral blood, collected in a trial of Ad26.COV2.S vaccine versus placebo. The receptors were gathered from a person between 18 and 60 years old who received the Ad26.COV2.S COVID-19 vaccine or a placebo.

The table lists this clone with a few counts. The chain carries TRBV6-6 and TRBJ1-6, with D hard to call. This CDR3 region has 12 residues. Trimming took 5 bases from V and 6 from J, leaving 5 bases between them. Germline V lookup: CDR1 MNHNY, CDR2 SVGAGI (reference sequence). CDR3 nucleotide sequence: TGTGCCAGCAGTCATACTAATTCACCCCTCCACTTT. Its translation is CASSHTNSPLHF.

A word on this clone: The sample contains more than one DNA sequence encoding this CDR3. The chain carries TRBV12-3 or TRBV12-4 and TRBJ1-1; no reliable D call. The CDR3 sequence is 13 residues long. V dropped 5 bases and J dropped 1 base, with 8 bases sitting between them. Here the CDR3 DNA reads TGTGCCAGCAGTCTACCACCGAACACTGAAGCTTTCTTT. Translated, it gives CASSLPPNTEAFF.

The genes are TRBV7-3 and TRBJ2-2; no reliable D call. The germline gives CDR1 SGHTA, CDR2 FQGTGA. This CDR3 has 12 residues. V gave up 5 bases and J gave up 6 bases, with 7 bases separating them. CDR3 residues: CASSDQPGELFF. The CDR3 nucleotides are TGTGCCAGCAGCGACCAGCCCGGGGAGCTGTTTTTT. Complete variable domain (other parts from reference TRBV7-3 and TRBJ2-2): GAGVSQTPSNKVTEKGKYVELRCDPISGHTALYWYRQSLGQGPEFLIYFQGTGAADDSGLPNDRFFAVRPEGSVSTLKIQRTERGDSAVYLCASSDQPGELFFGEGSRLTVL.

This chain joins TRBV6-5 and TRBJ2-1; 9 bases fit TRBD1. The CDR3 consists of 15 residues. V lost 5 bases and J lost 5; bases outside the gene matches: 7. From germline, CDR1 is MNHEY and CDR2 SVGAGI. CDR3 sequence (DNA): TGTGCCAGCAGTACGACAGGGGGAAGAAACAATGAGCAGTTCTTC. This encodes CASSTTGGRNNEQFF.

This rearrangement joins TRBV6-1 to TRBJ1-4; D is possibly TRBD1 (6 bases). CDR1 is MNHNS, CDR2 SASEGT, per germline. V was shortened by 2 bases and J by 8 bases, with 15 bases between the two germline ends. CDR3 size: 15 residues. This chain's CDR3 is CASSERGTYPEKLFF. The DNA for the CDR3 is TGTGCCAGCAGTGAACGGGGGACATACCCAGAAAAACTGTTTTTT.

This clone was seen a handful of times. CDR3 amino acids: CASSRQVAGQGGYEQYF. The CDR3 DNA reads TGTGCCAGCAGCCGCCAAGTAGCGGGACAGGGGGGCTACGAGCAGTACTTC. The chain recombines TRBV3-1 (or the pseudogene TRBV3-2) with TRBJ2-7; 11 bases line up with TRBD1. Looked up from germline, CDR1 is LGHDT and CDR2 is YNNKEL (reference sequence). Trimming took 4 bases from V and 3 from J; bases not matched to a gene: 11. This CDR3 comprises 17 residues.

This chain connects TRBV20-1 to TRBJ1-1; D uncertain. The CDR3 spans 12 residues. V was trimmed by 3 bases and J by 2 bases, leaving 7 bases between them. Germline-derived CDR1 and CDR2 are DFQATT and SNEGSKA (reference sequence). CDR3 residues: CSASVGNTEAFF. The CDR3, as DNA: TGCAGTGCTAGTGTAGGAAACACTGAAGCTTTCTTT.

This rearrangement joins TRBV7-9 to TRBJ2-2; 7 nucleotides line up with TRBD1. The V segment lost 0 bases and the J segment 4 bases; nucleotides outside the gene matches: 5. The germline gives CDR1 SEHNR, CDR2 FQNEAQ (reference sequence). CDR3 length equals 16 residues. CDR3 protein: CASSLAQGTGTGELFF. The CDR3 nucleotides are TGTGCCAGCAGCTTAGCACAGGGGACCGGCACCGGGGAGCTGTTTTTT.

V and J are TRBV20-1 and TRBJ2-3, with unresolved D. The germline gives CDR1 DFQATT, CDR2 SNEGSKA (reference sequence). The CDR3 runs 11 residues. Between the trimmed V and J ends, which lost 4 bases and 2 bases, there was a span of 4 bases. CDR3 residues: CSAILTDTQYF. Written as DNA, the CDR3 is TGCAGTGCTATTCTCACAGATACGCAGTATTTT.

The V and J genes are TRBV6-1 and TRBJ1-5; no definite D call. With 3 bases removed from V and 6 bases from J, the gap between germline ends came to 6 bases. This CDR3 comprises 12 residues. Germline CDR1 and CDR2: MNHNS and SASEGT. This CDR3 reads CASSELGQPQHF. In nucleotides, the CDR3 is TGTGCCAGCAGTGAGCTGGGTCAGCCCCAGCATTTT.

V is TRBV20-1 and J is TRBJ2-3; 12 bases fit TRBD2. CDR1 is DFQATT and CDR2 is SNEGSKA in the germline V gene (reference sequence). With V trimmed by 3 bases and J by 0 bases, 10 bases remained unmatched. This CDR3 region has 18 residues. The chain's CDR3 is CSASYPSGGVVSTDTQYF. The CDR3 DNA sequence: TGCAGTGCTAGTTATCCTAGCGGGGGGGTAGTTAGCACAGATACGCAGTATTTT.

This clone has only a few counts. The rearrangement uses TRBV9 and TRBJ1-1, with D unresolved. Germline CDR1 and CDR2: SGDLS and YYNGEE. Trimming pared 0 bases from V and 3 bases from J, leaving 9 bases between. The CDR3 is 14 residues long. The CDR3 is CASSVALSDTEAFF. The CDR3, as DNA: TGTGCCAGCAGCGTAGCCCTTAGCGACACTGAAGCTTTCTTT.

For this clone: The sample carries other DNA sequences with the same CDR3. Here the CDR3 DNA reads TGCGCCAGCAGCTTGGTTGGCTTGAACACTGAAGCTTTCTTT. It encodes CASSLVGLNTEAFF. The chain uses TRBV5-1 and TRBJ1-1; D unclear. CDR1 and CDR2 from the germline V gene are SGHRS and YFSETQ. With 0 bases removed from V and 0 bases from J, the gap between germline ends came to 6 bases. This CDR3 has 14 amino acids. The entire variable domain, with the rest obtained from reference TRBV5-1 and TRBJ1-1, is as follows: KAGVTQTPRYLIKTRGQQVTLSCSPISGHRSVSWYQQTPGQGLQFLFEYFSETQRNKGNFPGRFSGRQFSNSRSEMNVSTLELGDSALYLCASSLVGLNTEAFFGQGTRLTVV.

This chain connects TRBV27 to TRBJ1-6; 10 bases are a match to TRBD1. The V gene's germline CDR1 is MNHEY and CDR2 SMNVEV (reference sequence). The CDR3 sequence is 15 residues long. The trim removed 6 bases at V and 8 bases at J, leaving 7 bases unmatched. The CDR3 is CASSLTGGRHSPLHF. CDR3 sequence (DNA): TGTGCCAGCAGCTTGACAGGGGGCCGGCATTCACCCCTCCACTTT.

V is TRBV2 and J is TRBJ2-4; the D gene could be TRBD1 or TRBD2 (5 bases each). CDR1 is SNHLY and CDR2 is FYNNEI in the germline V gene. With 4 bases removed from V and 3 bases from J, the gap between germline ends came to 10 bases. This CDR3 region has 14 residues. CDR3 nucleotide sequence: TGTGCCAGCAGTGGTGGGACCGACAAAAACATTCAGTACTTC. Protein sequence: CASSGGTDKNIQYF.

The V gene is TRBV21-1, the J gene TRBJ2-7; TRBD2 is the table's D call, not checked against the DNA. TRBV21-1 is a known pseudogene. The CDR3 contains 16 residues. CDR3 amino acids: CASSSIKPGPLYEQYF. CDR3 in DNA: TGTGCCAGCAGCTCCATTAAACCGGGTCCTCTCTACGAGCAGTACTTC.

The chain combines TRBV30 with TRBJ2-7; TRBD2 matches at 9 bases. Germline trimming cut 2 bases from V and 1 base from J; bases unmatched to any gene: 9. The CDR3 runs 16 residues. CDR1 and CDR2 from the germline V gene are GTSNPN and SVGIG (reference sequence). CDR3 region: CAWSPLSGRASYEQYF. The DNA for the CDR3 is TGTGCCTGGAGTCCCCTTAGCGGGAGAGCGTCCTACGAGCAGTACTTC.

The chain links TRBV5-5 to TRBJ2-7; no clear D gene. CDR1 is SGHKS, CDR2 YYEKEE, per germline (reference sequence). V was pared by 0 bases and J by 2 bases, with 12 bases between. This CDR3 contains 15 residues. CDR3 nucleotides: TGTGCCAGCAGCTTGGCTTTGGCAGACCCCTACGAGCAGTACTTC. This encodes CASSLALADPYEQYF.

The chain carries TRBV7-9 and TRBJ2-1; tentative D call: TRBD1 (5 bases). V dropped 2 bases and J dropped 8 bases, with 19 bases sitting between them. Germline assignment: CDR1 SEHNR and CDR2 FQNEAQ (reference sequence). The CDR3 loop spans 16 amino acids. CDR3 loop: CASSLWEGARVHEQFF. The CDR3 nucleotides read TGTGCCAGCAGCTTATGGGAAGGGGCGCGTGTCCATGAGCAGTTCTTC.

The gene calls are TRBV7-9 and TRBJ2-5; D remains ambiguous. The germline V and J ends were trimmed by 3 bases and 5 bases, with 19 bases remaining between them. This CDR3 comprises 16 residues. Germline V gene data show CDR1 as SEHNR and CDR2 as FQNEAQ (reference sequence). The CDR3 is CASSFSATIRMETQYF. The CDR3 DNA sequence: TGTGCCAGCAGCTTTTCGGCCACCATTCGGATGGAGACCCAGTACTTC.

This clone was seen a single time. This same CDR3 is encoded by further DNA sequences in the sample. CDR3 DNA sequence: TGTGCCAGCAGTTACGGGTCGAACACTGAAGCTTTCTTT. As protein: CASSYGSNTEAFF. This rearrangement joins TRBV6-5 to TRBJ1-1; the D is unclear. V was clipped by 2 bases and J by 1 base, with 5 bases between them. CDR3 length equals 13 residues. Germline CDR1 MNHEY, CDR2 SVGAGI.

This clone was observed a single time. The chain is built from TRBV3-1 (or the pseudogene TRBV3-2) and TRBJ1-6, with a possible D match to TRBD1 (6 bases). CDR3 length equals 15 residues. Germline CDR1 and CDR2: LGHDT and YNNKEL (reference sequence). V lost 1 base and J 9 bases, leaving 13 bases between the germline ends. This CDR3 is CASSQGDRRGSPLHF. For the CDR3, the DNA is TGTGCCAGCAGCCAAGGTGACAGGAGGGGTTCACCCCTCCACTTT.

The chain is built from TRBV27 and TRBJ1-4, with D unclear. Germline V gene lookup returns CDR1 MNHEY and CDR2 SMNVEV (reference sequence). The V gene lost 3 bases and the J gene lost 7 bases, with 12 bases spanning the gap. The CDR3 consists of 14 residues. DNA of the CDR3: TGTGCCAGCAGTTTGGAAGGGTTGGGTGAAAAACTGTTTTTT. This gives the protein CASSLEGLGEKLFF.

The V and J genes are TRBV19 and TRBJ1-5; 8 nucleotides match TRBD1. This CDR3 has 13 amino acids. Germline assignment: CDR1 LNHDA and CDR2 SQIVND (reference sequence). V lost 7 bases to trimming and J lost 6 bases; unmatched junction nucleotides: 5. CDR3 DNA: TGTGCCAGTATAGGGACAGGCAGTCAGCCCCAGCATTTT. It translates to CASIGTGSQPQHF.

The chain couples TRBV5-6 to TRBJ1-1; 9 bases line up with TRBD1. V lost 4 bases, J lost 1 base, and 5 bases stayed unmatched. Germline CDR1 is SGHDT and CDR2 is YYEEEE. The length of the CDR3 is 15 residues. The CDR3 spells CASSRRDRANTEAFF. The CDR3 DNA follows: TGTGCCAGCAGCCGCCGGGACAGGGCGAACACTGAAGCTTTCTTT.

The genes are TRBV10-1 and TRBJ1-2, with D tentatively TRBD1 (5 bases). The V and J ends lost 6 bases and 3 bases respectively, with 17 bases between them. Germline CDR1 is WNHNN and CDR2 is SYGVQD (reference sequence). The CDR3 length is 15 residues. CDR3: CASRFRDLGYYGYTF. The CDR3 nucleotides are TGCGCCAGCAGATTTAGGGACCTCGGTTACTATGGCTACACCTTC.